A single T cell receptor beta chain is shown here with its context. Its antigen is still unknown. This entry is derived from a study of T cell responses to AZD1222 COVID-19 vaccine. This CDR3 has 14 residues. Germline loops: CDR1 KGHDR, CDR2 SFDVKD. J lost 5 bases, V lost 11 bases, and 11 bases had no gene match. Here immunoSEQ multiplex PCR was the method, and the copy in TCRdb shows in-frame clones only, minus some. Among about 200,000 clones, approximately 94% were seen once, and the ten largest hold around 3.6%. The study's findings and limits: AZD1222 recipients seropositive at baseline numbered only six or seven. At 160-218 and 743-854, vaccine-associated CD4 TCRs were dominant, and they spanned spike. Of spike-specific TCRs, nearly half reportedly target regions left unmutated in variants.

This TCR was recovered from an adult who received the MenACWY meningococcal vaccine as a control. The source material was peripheral blood, sampled 28 days after the second dose of the MenACWY control vaccine. This chain connects TRBV24-1 to TRBJ2-1; 7 positions agree with TRBD2. In DNA form, the CDR3 reads TGTGCCATCTCAGCTAGCGGAAGGAACAATGAGCAGTTCTTC. Translated: CAISASGRNNEQFF.